The T cell receptor beta chain under discussion was sequenced for a study of blood T cell repertoires in COVID-19. Study information: The United States, Italy and Spain supplied acute and convalescent COVID-19 samples.

Germline V gene sequence: CDR1 ENHRY, CDR2 SYGVKD. CDR3 size: 15 residues. J gave up 1 base and V 3 bases, and 3 bases lay outside the gene matches. This clone was picked up a small number of times. Original methodology: Amplification of reference gene primers was used by the study to estimate nucleated cell counts. Assay used: immunoSEQ multiplex PCR; TCRdb lists only in-frame clones, some missing. That table is the source of V, J and clone size, and D and trimming were worked out from the DNA. The table shows 390,000 or so clones, with 89% occurring only once. The TCR comes from a woman aged 25 to 39 with COVID-19, enrolled during active disease. Sequenced sample: peripheral blood. The V call is TRBV10-3, the J call TRBJ1-5; the match to TRBD1 covers 7 bases. For the CDR3, the DNA is TGTGCCATCAGTGAAAGGGGACAGAGCAATCAGCCCCAGCATTTT. Protein sequence: CAISERGQSNQPQHF.